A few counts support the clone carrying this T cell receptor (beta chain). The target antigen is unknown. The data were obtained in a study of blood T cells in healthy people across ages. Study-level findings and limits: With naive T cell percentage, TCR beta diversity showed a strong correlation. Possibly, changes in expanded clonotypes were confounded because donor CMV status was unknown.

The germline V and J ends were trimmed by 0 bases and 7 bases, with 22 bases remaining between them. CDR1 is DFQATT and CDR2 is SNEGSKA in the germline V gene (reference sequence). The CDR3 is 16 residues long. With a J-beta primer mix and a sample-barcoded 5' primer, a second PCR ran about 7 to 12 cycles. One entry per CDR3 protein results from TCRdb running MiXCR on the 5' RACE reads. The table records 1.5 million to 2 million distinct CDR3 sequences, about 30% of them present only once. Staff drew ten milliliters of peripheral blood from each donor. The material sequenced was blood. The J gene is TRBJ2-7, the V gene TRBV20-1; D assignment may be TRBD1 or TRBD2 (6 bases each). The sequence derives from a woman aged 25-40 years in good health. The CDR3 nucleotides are TGCAGTGCTAGAGATATTGGGGGGCTCCTCCGTCTAGAGCAGTACTTC. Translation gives CSARDIGGLLRLEQYF.